The entry that follows covers one TCR beta chain sequence. What it binds is unknown. This CDR3 is 12 amino acids long. Deletions cut 0 bases from V and 11 bases from J, with 9 bases between. Germline lookup yields CDR1 SGHKS and CDR2 YYEKEE (reference sequence). Some clones are missing from TCRdb's copy, which holds only in-frame ones; the method was immunoSEQ multiplex PCR. The sample shows about 33,000 clones, 80% to 95% of them seen only once. The data were obtained in a study of T cells in localized non-small cell lung cancer. Study-level results: Adjacent lung held a median about 57 of the top 100 tumor clones. Higher adjacent-lung clonality was associated with shorter survival.

Sequencing was performed on peripheral blood, taken before any cancer treatment. The chain uses TRBV5-5 and TRBJ2-4; D is unresolved. This receptor was taken from a female donor of 60 years or more with stage I lung adenocarcinoma. CDR3 loop: CASSLGHQLQYF. CDR3 nucleotide sequence: TGTGCCAGCAGCTTGGGACACCAGCTTCAGTACTTC.